This T cell receptor beta chain was recovered during a study of CD8 T cells in Susac syndrome. V lost 6 bases and J 7 bases, leaving 13 bases between the germline ends. The CDR3 runs to 13 residues. From germline, CDR1 is SGHVS and CDR2 FQNEAQ. Random hexamers were used to reverse transcribe an amount of about 0.45 to 1 ug RNA. TCRdb passed the immunoSEQ multiplex PCR reads through MiXCR, listing each CDR3 protein once. This sample yields some 120,000 distinct CDR3 sequences, of which nearly 95% are seen a single time; more than 0.095% belongs to the top ten. Sequencing of TCR beta covered CD8+ and CD4+ T cells obtained from blood.

Input material: CD4+ T cells from PBMCs. This sequence joins TRBV7-8 and TRBJ1-5; D is unresolved. The receptor comes from a human donor in good health. The DNA for the CDR3 is TGTGCCAGCAGTCAAAAGTCTGGGCAGCCCCAGCATTTT. This gives the protein CASSQKSGQPQHF.